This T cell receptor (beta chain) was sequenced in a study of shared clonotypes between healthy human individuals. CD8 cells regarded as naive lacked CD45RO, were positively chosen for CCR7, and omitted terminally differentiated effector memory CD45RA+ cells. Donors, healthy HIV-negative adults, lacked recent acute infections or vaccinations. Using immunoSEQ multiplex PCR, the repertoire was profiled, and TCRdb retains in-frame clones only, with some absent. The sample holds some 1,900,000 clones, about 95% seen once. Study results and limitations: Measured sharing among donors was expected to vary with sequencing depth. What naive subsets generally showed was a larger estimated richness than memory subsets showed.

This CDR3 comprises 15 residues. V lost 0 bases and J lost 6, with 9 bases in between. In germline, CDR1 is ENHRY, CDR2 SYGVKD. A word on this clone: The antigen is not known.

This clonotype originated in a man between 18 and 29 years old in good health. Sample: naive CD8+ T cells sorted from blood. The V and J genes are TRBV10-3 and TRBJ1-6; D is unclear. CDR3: CAISESTEGNSPLHF. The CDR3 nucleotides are TGTGCCATCAGTGAGTCGACCGAGGGTAATTCACCCCTCCACTTT.